Below, one T cell receptor (beta chain) is given with its context. The data derive from a study of blood T cell repertoires in COVID-19. For the study at large: From the United States, Italy and Spain came samples of acute and convalescent COVID-19. T cells, B-cell-depleted T cells, or PBMCs provided the cDNA or gDNA that served as material.

Trimming removed 1 base at V and 4 bases at J, with 16 bases between. The CDR3 contains 16 residues. The V gene's germline CDR1 is MDHEN and CDR2 SYDVKM. Original processing notes: Reference gene primers were amplified, and this amplification served to estimate nucleated cell counts. Data came from immunoSEQ multiplex PCR; TCRdb stores just in-frame clones and leaves some out. V and J calls and clone size are copied from that table; D and trimming were computed from the DNA. Of about 200,000 clones listed, around 80% are singletons. The sequenced material came from peripheral blood. The rearrangement links TRBV28 to TRBJ1-2; weak D call: TRBD1 (5 bases). This TCR came from a woman between 65 and 79 years old with acute or convalescent COVID-19. This chain's CDR3 is CASSLSGAGWSYGYTF. The CDR3 coding sequence is TGTGCCAGCAGTTTATCGGGCGCAGGGTGGTCCTATGGCTACACCTTC.